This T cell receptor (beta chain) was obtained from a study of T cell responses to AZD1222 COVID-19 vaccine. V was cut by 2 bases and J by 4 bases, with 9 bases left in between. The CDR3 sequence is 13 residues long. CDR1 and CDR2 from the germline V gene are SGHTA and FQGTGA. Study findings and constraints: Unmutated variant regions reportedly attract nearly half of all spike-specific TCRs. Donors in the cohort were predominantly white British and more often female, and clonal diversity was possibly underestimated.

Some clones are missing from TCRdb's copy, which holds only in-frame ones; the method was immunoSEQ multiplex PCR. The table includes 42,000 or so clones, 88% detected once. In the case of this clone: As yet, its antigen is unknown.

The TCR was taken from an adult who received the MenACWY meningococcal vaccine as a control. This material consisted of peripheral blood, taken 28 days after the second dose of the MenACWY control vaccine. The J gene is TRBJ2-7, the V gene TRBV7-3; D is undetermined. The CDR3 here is CASSLSGGYEQYF. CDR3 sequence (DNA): TGTGCCAGCAGCTTATCGGGCGGTTACGAGCAGTACTTC.